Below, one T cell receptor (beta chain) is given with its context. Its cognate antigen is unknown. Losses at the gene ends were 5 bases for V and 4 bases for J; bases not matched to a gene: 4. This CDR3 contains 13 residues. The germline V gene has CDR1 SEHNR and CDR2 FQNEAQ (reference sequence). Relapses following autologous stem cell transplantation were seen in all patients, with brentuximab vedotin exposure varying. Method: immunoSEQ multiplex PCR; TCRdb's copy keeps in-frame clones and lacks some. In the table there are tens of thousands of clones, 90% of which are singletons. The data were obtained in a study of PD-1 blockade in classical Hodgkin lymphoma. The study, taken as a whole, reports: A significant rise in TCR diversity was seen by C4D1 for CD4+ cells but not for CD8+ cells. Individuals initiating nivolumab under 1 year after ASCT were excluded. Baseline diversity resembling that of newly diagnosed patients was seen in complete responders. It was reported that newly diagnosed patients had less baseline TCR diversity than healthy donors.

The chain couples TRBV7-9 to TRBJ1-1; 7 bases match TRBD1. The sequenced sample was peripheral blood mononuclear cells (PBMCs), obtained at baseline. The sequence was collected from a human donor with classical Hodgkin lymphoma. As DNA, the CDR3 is TGTGCCAGCAGCCCCCGGGACAGCACTGAAGCTTTCTTT. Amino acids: CASSPRDSTEAFF.